This TCR beta chain is from a study of blood T cell repertoires in COVID-19. Across the study: The United States, Italy and Spain provided the acute and convalescent COVID-19 samples. T cells, B-cell-depleted T cells, or PBMCs supplied cDNA or gDNA.

Measured with immunoSEQ multiplex PCR; TCRdb has only the in-frame clones, and not every one. There are 85,000 to 110,000 clones in the sample; 80% to 90% occur only once, and 3% to 4.5% lies in the top ten. Germline lookup yields CDR1 MNHEY and CDR2 SVGAGI. V shed 2 bases, J shed 1 base, and the junction held 2 bases outside the gene matches. The length of the CDR3 is 15 residues. This chain uses TRBV6-5 with TRBJ2-7; TRBD1 aligns across 10 bases. Sequenced material: peripheral blood. This TCR came from a woman aged 55-70 years with acute or convalescent COVID-19. The CDR3 bases are TGTGCCAGCAGTTACGGGACAGGGGTTTCCTACGAGCAGTACTTC. As protein: CASSYGTGVSYEQYF.